The TCR beta chain under discussion was sequenced for a study of shared clonotypes between healthy human individuals. 200 to 250 ng DNA, 25,000 to 35,000 T cell genomes, went into each sorted-subset replicate PCR. TCRdb's table, derived via immunoSEQ multiplex PCR, lists solely in-frame clones and lacks some. This table has about 680,000 clones, 73% appearing once. A remark on this clone: The antigen is unknown.

Whole-study findings and limits: Sampling involved blood alone; tissue repertoires likely differ. Sequencing depth was a factor that was expected to affect clonotype sharing among donors.

The V segment lost 2 bases and the J segment 6 bases; nucleotides outside the gene matches: 4. CDR1 is KGHSH and CDR2 is LQKENI in the germline V gene. The CDR3 has 14 residues. The material sequenced was memory CD4+ T cells sorted from blood. The subset: CD45RA-negative fraction. The source is a woman aged 25-40 years in good health. The chain links TRBV18 to TRBJ1-2; 9 bases align to TRBD1. The CDR3 bases are TGTGCCAGCTCACCAAACAGGGGGCCTGATGGCTACACCTTC. The encoded protein is CASSPNRGPDGYTF.